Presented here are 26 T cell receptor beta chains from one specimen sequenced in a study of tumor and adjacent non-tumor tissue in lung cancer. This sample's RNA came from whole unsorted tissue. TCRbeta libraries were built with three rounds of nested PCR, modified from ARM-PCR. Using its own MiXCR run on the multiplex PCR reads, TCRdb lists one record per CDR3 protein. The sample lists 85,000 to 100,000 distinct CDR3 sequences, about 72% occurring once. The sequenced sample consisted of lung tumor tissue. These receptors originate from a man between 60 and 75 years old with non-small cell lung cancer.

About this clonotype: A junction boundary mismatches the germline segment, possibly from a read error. CDR3 DNA sequence: TGTGCCAGTAGTTTTGTCAGGGCATCTCGGCTAGGCAATAAGCCCCAGCATTTT. As protein: CASSFVRASRLGNKPQHF. The V call is TRBV28, the J call TRBJ1-5; tentatively, D is TRBD1 (5 bases). The CDR3 length is 18 residues. CDR1 and CDR2 (germline): MDHEN, SYDVKM.

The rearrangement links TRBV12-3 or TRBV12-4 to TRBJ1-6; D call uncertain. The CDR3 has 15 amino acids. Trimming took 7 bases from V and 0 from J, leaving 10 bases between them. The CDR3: CASNDANSYNSPLHF. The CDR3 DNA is TGTGCCAGCAATGATGCTAACTCCTATAATTCACCCCTCCACTTT.

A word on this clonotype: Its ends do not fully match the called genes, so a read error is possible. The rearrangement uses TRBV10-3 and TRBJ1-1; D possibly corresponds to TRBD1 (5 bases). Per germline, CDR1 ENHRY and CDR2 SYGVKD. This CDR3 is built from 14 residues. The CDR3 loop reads CGISESGTAAEAFF. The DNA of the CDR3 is TGTGGCATCAGTGAGTCGGGGACGGCTGCTGAAGCCTTCTTT.

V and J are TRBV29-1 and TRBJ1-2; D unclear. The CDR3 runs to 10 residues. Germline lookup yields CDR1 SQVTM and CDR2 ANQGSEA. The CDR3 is CNADRDGYTF. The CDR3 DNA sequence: TGCAATGCAGACCGGGATGGCTACACCTTC. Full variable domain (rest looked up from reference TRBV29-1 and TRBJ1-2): SAVISQKPSRDICQRGTSLTIQCQVDSQVTMMFWYRQQPGQSLTLIATANQGSEATYESGFVIDKFPISRPNLTFSTLTVSNMSPEDSSIYLCNADRDGYTFGSGTRLTVV.

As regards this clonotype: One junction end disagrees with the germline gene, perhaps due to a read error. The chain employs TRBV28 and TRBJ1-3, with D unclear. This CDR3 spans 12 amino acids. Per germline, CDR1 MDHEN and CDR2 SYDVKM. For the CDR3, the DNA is TGTGCCAGTAGCAGTAACCCCCGGACCATGTATTTT. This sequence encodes CASSSNPRTMYF.

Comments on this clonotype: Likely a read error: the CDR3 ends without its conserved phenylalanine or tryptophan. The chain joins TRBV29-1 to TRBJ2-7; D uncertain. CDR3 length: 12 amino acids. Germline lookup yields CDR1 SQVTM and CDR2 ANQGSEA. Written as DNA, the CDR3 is TGCAGCGTTACTACAGAGCCCTATGAGCAGTACATC. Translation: CSVTTEPYEQYI.

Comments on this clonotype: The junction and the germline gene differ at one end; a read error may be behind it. The CDR3 DNA reads as TGTGCCACCAGTGATCCACAAGGCTCCAGCACAGATGCGCAGTATTTT. Protein sequence: CATSDPQGSSTDAQYF. The chain joins TRBV24-1 to TRBJ2-3, with D uncertain. The CDR3 runs to 16 residues. Germline V lookup: CDR1 KGHDR, CDR2 SFDVKD.

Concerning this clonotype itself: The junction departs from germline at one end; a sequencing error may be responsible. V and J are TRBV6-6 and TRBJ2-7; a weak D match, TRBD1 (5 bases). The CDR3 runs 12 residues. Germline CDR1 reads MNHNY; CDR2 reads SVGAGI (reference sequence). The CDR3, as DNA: TGTGCCAGCGGCCGCCAGGGCTGCGAGCAATACTTC. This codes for CASGRQGCEQYF.

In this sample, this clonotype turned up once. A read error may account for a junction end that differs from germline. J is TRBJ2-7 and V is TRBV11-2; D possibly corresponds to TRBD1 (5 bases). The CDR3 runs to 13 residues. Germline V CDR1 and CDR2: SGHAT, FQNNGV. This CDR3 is CTSRLAGTYEQYF. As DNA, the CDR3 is TGTACCAGCAGACTGGCAGGGACCTACGAGCAGTACTTC.

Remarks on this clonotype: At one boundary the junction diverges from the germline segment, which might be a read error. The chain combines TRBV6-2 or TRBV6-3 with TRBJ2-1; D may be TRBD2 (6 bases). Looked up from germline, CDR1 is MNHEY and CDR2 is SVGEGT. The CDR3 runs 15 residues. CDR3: CTSSYVVGGPGEQFF. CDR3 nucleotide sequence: TGTACCAGCAGTTACGTAGTGGGAGGCCCGGGTGAGCAGTTCTTC.

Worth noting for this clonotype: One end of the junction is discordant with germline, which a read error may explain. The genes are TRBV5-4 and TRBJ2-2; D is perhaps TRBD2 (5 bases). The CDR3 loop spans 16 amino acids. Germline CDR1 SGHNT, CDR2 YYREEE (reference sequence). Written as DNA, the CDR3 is TGTGCCAGCAGCCCCGGAGGAGTGATTGACACCGGGGAGCTGTATTTT. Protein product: CASSPGGVIDTGELYF.

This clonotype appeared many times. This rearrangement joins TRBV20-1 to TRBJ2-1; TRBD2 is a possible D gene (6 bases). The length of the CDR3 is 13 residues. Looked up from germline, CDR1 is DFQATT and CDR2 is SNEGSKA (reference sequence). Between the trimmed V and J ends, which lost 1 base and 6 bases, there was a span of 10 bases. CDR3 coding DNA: TGCAGTGCTAGAGCTATGGGGGGCAATGAGCAGTTCTTC. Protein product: CSARAMGGNEQFF.

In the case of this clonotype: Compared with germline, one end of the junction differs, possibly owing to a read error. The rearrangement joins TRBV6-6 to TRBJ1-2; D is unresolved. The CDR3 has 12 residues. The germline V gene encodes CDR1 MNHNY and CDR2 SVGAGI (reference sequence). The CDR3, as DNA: TGTGACAGCAGTTATGAGGGTACTGGCTACACATTC. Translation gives CDSSYEGTGYTF.

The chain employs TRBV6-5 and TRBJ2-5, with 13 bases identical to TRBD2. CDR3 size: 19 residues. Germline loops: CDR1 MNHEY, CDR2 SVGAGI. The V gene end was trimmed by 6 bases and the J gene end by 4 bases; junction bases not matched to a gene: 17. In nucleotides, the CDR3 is TGTGCCAGCAGCCACGGGGCGTCCGGGACTAGCGGGACTGGAGAGACCCAGTACTTC. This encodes CASSHGASGTSGTGETQYF.

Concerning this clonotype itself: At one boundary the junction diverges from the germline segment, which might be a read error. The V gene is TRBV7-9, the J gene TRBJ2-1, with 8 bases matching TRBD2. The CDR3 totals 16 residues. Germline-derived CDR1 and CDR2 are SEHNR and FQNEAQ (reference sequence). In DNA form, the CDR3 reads TGTGCCTGCAGCTTAGTCCTAGCGGGCTCCTACAATGAGCAGTTCTTC. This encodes CACSLVLAGSYNEQFF.

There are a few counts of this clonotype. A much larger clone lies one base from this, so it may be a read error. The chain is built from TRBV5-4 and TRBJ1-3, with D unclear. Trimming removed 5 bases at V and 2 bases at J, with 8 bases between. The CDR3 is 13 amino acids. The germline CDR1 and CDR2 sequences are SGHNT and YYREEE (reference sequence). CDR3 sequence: CASRISPGNTIYF. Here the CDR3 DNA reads TGTGCCAGCAGAATCTCCCCTGGAAACACCATATATTTT.

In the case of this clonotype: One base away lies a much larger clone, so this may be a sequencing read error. The CDR3 loop is CAFQPGTGVQFF. Written as DNA, the CDR3 is TGTGCCTTCCAACCGGGGACAGGGGTGCAGTTCTTC. The chain is built from TRBV30 and TRBJ2-1; 10 bases are shared with TRBD1. Germline CDR1 is GTSNPN and CDR2 is SVGIG (reference sequence). This CDR3 comprises 12 residues. The ends lost 7 bases at V and 12 bases at J; junction bases unmatched: 9.

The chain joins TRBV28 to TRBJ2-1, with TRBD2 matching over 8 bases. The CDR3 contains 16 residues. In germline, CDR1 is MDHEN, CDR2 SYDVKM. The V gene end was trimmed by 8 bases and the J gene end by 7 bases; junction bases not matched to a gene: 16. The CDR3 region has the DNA TGTGCCAGCGGTGCCTGGACCAGCGGGGGTCGGAATGAGCAGTTCTTC. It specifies CASGAWTSGGRNEQFF.

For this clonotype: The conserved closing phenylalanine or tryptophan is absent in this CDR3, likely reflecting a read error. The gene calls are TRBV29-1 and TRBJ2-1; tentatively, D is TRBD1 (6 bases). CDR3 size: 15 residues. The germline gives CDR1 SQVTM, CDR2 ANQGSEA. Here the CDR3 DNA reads TGCAGCGCTGAAGCCTCAGACAGGCCCCACAATGAGCAGTTCTCC. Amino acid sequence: CSAEASDRPHNEQFS.

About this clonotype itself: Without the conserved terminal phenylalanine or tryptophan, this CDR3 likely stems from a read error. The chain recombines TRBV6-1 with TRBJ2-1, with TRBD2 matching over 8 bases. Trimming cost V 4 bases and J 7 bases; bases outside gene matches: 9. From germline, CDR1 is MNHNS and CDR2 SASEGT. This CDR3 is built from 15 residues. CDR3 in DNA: TGTGCCAGCAGTGTTACCGGGACTAGTAGGAATGAGCAGTTCTTA. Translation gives CASSVTGTSRNEQFL.

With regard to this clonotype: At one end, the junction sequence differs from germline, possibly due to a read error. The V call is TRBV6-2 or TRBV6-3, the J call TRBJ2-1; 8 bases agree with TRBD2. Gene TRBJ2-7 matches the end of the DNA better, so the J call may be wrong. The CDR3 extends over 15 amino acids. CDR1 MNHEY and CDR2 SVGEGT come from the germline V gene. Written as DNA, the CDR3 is TGTGCCAACAGTTCCGTGGCTAGCGGGTACAATGAGCAGTACTTC. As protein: CANSSVASGYNEQYF.

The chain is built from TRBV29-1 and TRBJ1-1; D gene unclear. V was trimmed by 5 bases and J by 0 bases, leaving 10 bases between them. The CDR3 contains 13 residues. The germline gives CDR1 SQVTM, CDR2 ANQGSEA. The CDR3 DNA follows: TGCAGCGTTACCTACAAAGTGAACACTGAAGCTTTCTTT. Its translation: CSVTYKVNTEAFF.

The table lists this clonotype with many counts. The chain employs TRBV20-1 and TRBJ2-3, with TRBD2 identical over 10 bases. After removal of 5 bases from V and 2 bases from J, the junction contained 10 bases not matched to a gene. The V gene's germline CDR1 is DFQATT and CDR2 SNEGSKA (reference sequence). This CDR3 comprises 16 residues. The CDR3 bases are TGCAGTGCTCCCGTGAGCGGGGGGGCTGACACAGATACGCAGTATTTT. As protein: CSAPVSGGADTDTQYF.

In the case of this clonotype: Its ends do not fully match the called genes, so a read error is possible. The DNA of the CDR3 is TGTGCCAGCAGTGAATCAGGATCTAACTATGGCTACACCTTT. The encoded protein is CASSESGSNYGYTF. The J gene is TRBJ1-2, the V gene TRBV25-1; D remains unclear. Germline loops: CDR1 MGHDK, CDR2 SYGVNS. There are 14 residues in the CDR3.

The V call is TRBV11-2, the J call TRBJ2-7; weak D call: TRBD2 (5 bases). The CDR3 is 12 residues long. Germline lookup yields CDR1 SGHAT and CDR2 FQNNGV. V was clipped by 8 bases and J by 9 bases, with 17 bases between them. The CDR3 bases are TGTGCCAGCGACTTAGGACTGCACGGGCAGTACTTC. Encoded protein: CASDLGLHGQYF.

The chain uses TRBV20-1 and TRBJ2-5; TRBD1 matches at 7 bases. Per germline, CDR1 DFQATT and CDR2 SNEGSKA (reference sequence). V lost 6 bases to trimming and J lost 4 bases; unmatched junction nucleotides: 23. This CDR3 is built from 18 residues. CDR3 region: CSATIASGQWAQAETQYF. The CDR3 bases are TGCAGTGCCACAATAGCCTCGGGACAGTGGGCGCAGGCAGAGACCCAGTACTTC.